This entry lists 28 T cell receptor beta chains sequenced from one sample in a study of metastatic and nonmetastatic thyroid tumors. Treatment of any kind had been given to no patient before thyroid surgery. With MiXCR, TCRdb reprocessed the PCR reads. This repertoire shows 15,000 to 20,000 clones, 30% to 40% found once; its top ten account for roughly 17%. The sequenced material came from tumor tissue. Receptors were obtained from a female donor with papillary thyroid cancer or a benign thyroid nodule (not recorded which). Some clones in this sample may be carry-over from other donors' samples.

There are a few counts of this clone. The rearrangement uses TRBV6-1 and TRBJ2-7; 8 nucleotides line up with TRBD1. Trimming cost V 4 bases and J 2 bases; bases outside gene matches: 1. This CDR3 spans 13 amino acids. The V gene's germline CDR1 is MNHNS and CDR2 SASEGT. CDR3 sequence reads: CASSVDRAYEQYF. DNA for the CDR3: TGTGCCAGCAGTGTGGACAGGGCCTACGAGCAGTACTTC.

In this sample, this clone turned up many times. The rearrangement links TRBV20-1 to TRBJ1-4, with D tentatively TRBD1 (5 bases). The CDR3 runs to 17 residues. Germline-derived CDR1 and CDR2 are DFQATT and SNEGSKA (reference sequence). With 0 bases removed from V and 7 bases from J, the gap between germline ends came to 21 bases. The CDR3 DNA reads as TGCAGTGCTAGAGATCTTCGTTCCAGGGAAATGAGTGAAAAACTGTTTTTT. Its protein is CSARDLRSREMSEKLFF.

This clone has ten or more counts. V is TRBV14 and J is TRBJ1-1; D perhaps matches TRBD1 (6 bases). With 3 bases removed from V and 0 bases from J, the gap between germline ends came to 11 bases. The CDR3 is made up of 15 amino acids. CDR1 SGHDN and CDR2 FVKESK come from the germline V gene. The CDR3: CASSQWGGLNTEAFF. CDR3 DNA sequence: TGTGCCAGCAGCCAGTGGGGGGGGCTGAACACTGAAGCTTTCTTT.

A word on this clone: The junction shows a germline mismatch at one end, possibly a read error. The chain carries TRBV19 and TRBJ1-1; no firm D call. Germline CDR1 reads LNHDA; CDR2 reads SQIVND (reference sequence). The CDR3 loop spans 15 amino acids. The CDR3 loop is CPSSIGPIQNTEAFF. The DNA for the CDR3 is TGTCCCAGTAGTATAGGACCAATCCAGAACACTGAAGCTTTCTTT.

Judged by abundance, this clone is medium-sized. The chain combines TRBV12-3 or TRBV12-4 with TRBJ1-1; no reliable D call. CDR3 length: 13 residues. Trimming took off 7 bases at V and 0 bases at J, with 9 bases between the two ends. The CDR3 DNA is TGTGCCAGCATGAGGTGGATGAACACTGAAGCTTTCTTT. Its protein is CASMRWMNTEAFF.

V is TRBV7-9 and J is TRBJ2-7, with D maybe TRBD2 (5 bases). This CDR3 has 14 residues. The germline V and J ends were trimmed by 6 bases and 7 bases, with 19 bases remaining between them. Per the germline V gene, CDR1 is SEHNR and CDR2 is FQNEAQ (reference sequence). CDR3 residues: CASSPDWRMGEQYF. The CDR3 DNA is TGTGCCAGCAGTCCCGACTGGAGGATGGGGGAGCAGTACTTC.

The J gene is TRBJ2-3, the V gene TRBV20-1; 10 bases align to TRBD2. The V and J ends lost 0 bases and 6 bases, in that order; junction bases with no gene match: 9. Per germline, CDR1 DFQATT and CDR2 SNEGSKA (reference sequence). The CDR3 loop spans 16 amino acids. The CDR3 sequence is CSARDFIAGGGDTQYF. The CDR3 region has the DNA TGCAGTGCTAGAGATTTTATAGCGGGAGGCGGGGATACGCAGTATTTT.

V usage is TRBV20-1 and J usage is TRBJ1-5; D is possibly TRBD1 (5 bases). The CDR3 contains 14 residues. Germline values: CDR1 DFQATT, CDR2 SNEGSKA (reference sequence). V shed 6 bases and J shed 0 bases, with 12 bases lying between them. This CDR3 reads CSAKRGYSNQPQHF. Written as DNA, the CDR3 is TGCAGTGCGAAAAGGGGATATAGCAATCAGCCCCAGCATTTT.

There are many counts of this clone. The chain joins TRBV24-1 to TRBJ1-5, with a weak D call TRBD1 (5 bases). Trimming removed 10 bases at V and 2 bases at J, with 14 bases between. CDR1 is KGHDR and CDR2 is SFDVKD in the germline V gene. The CDR3 covers 14 residues. CDR3 region: CATSGEDGNQPQHF. The CDR3 DNA sequence: TGTGCCACTTCGGGGGAGGACGGCAATCAGCCCCAGCATTTT.

The V call is TRBV9, the J call TRBJ2-1, with 9 bases lining up with TRBD2. Looked up from germline, CDR1 is SGDLS and CDR2 is YYNGEE. V was clipped by 6 bases and J by 9 bases; unmatched bases: 7. This CDR3 is 13 amino acids long. CDR3 residues: CASNRGGASEQFF. The CDR3, as DNA: TGTGCCAGCAATCGCGGGGGGGCGAGTGAGCAGTTCTTC.

There are a few counts of this clone. A much larger clone sits a single nucleotide away, making a read error possible. The V and J genes are TRBV29-1 and TRBJ2-5, with D possibly matching TRBD1 (5 bases). The germline V gene encodes CDR1 SQVTM and CDR2 ANQGSEA. The CDR3 sequence is 14 residues long. V was cut by 5 bases and J by 1 base, with 14 bases left in between. The CDR3 is CSVRPWTSQETQYF. The CDR3 bases are TGCAGCGTTAGACCCTGGACATCCCAAGAGACCCAGTACTTC.

For this clone: Germline and junction disagree at one end, which may indicate a read error. The chain is built from TRBV19 and TRBJ1-5; tentative D call: TRBD1 (6 bases). The germline V gene encodes CDR1 LNHDA and CDR2 SQIVND (reference sequence). This CDR3 is built from 17 residues. The CDR3 sequence: CVSSIGGQAYSNQPQHF. For the CDR3, the DNA is TGTGTCAGTAGTATAGGGGGGCAGGCATATAGCAATCAGCCCCAGCATTTT.

Concerning this clone itself: Compared with germline, one end of the junction differs, possibly owing to a read error. The chain employs TRBV5-1 and TRBJ2-7; D ambiguous. This CDR3 region has 13 residues. Germline CDR1 SGHRS, CDR2 YFSETQ. This CDR3 reads CDSSPSGSYEQYF. As DNA, the CDR3 is TGCGACAGCAGCCCGTCGGGCAGCTACGAGCAGTACTTC.

This clone was seen a handful of times. The V and J genes are TRBV6-1 and TRBJ2-6; TRBD1 aligns across 7 bases. Per the germline V gene, CDR1 is MNHNS and CDR2 is SASEGT. V shed 5 bases, J shed 3 bases, and the junction held 1 base outside the gene matches. The CDR3 sequence is 14 residues long. CDR3 DNA sequence: TGTGCCAGCAGTTGGGACAGTGGGGCCAACGTCCTGACTTTC. Translated, it gives CASSWDSGANVLTF.

The gene calls are TRBV30 and TRBJ2-7; D is perhaps TRBD2 (6 bases). In germline, CDR1 is GTSNPN, CDR2 SVGIG (reference sequence). V dropped 1 base and J dropped 7 bases, with 14 bases sitting between them. The CDR3 consists of 13 residues. The CDR3 nucleotides are TGTGCCTGGAGTGGACTAGTTATGGGGGAGCAGTACTTC. Translated, it gives CAWSGLVMGEQYF.

This clone was counted between two and nine times. The chain employs TRBV6-1 and TRBJ1-2, with 9 bases lining up with TRBD1. Germline V gene lookup returns CDR1 MNHNS and CDR2 SASEGT. Trimming removed 8 bases from V and 8 bases from J; junction bases left unmatched: 15. This CDR3 region has 15 residues. As DNA, the CDR3 is TGTGCCAGCCGGGGAGCCGGGACAGGGAGAATCGGCTACACCTTC. As protein: CASRGAGTGRIGYTF.

This sequence joins TRBV5-5 and TRBJ2-7; 8 bases align to TRBD1. The ends lost 4 bases at V and 3 bases at J; junction bases unmatched: 6. The CDR3 spans 14 residues. CDR1 is SGHKS and CDR2 is YYEKEE in the germline V gene (reference sequence). Here the CDR3 DNA reads TGTGCCAGCAGCACGGACAGGGTCTTCTACGAGCAGTACTTC. This codes for CASSTDRVFYEQYF.

Here the CDR3 reads CASSPGTGILPYEQYF. CDR3 in DNA: TGTGCCAGCAGCCCGGGGACAGGGATCCTGCCGTACGAGCAGTACTTC. V gene TRBV11-2 combines with J gene TRBJ2-7; TRBD1 matches at 9 bases. J gave up 4 bases and V 5 bases, and 12 bases lay outside the gene matches. Germline V gene sequence: CDR1 SGHAT, CDR2 FQNNGV. The CDR3 is made up of 16 amino acids.

The J gene is TRBJ2-7, the V gene TRBV20-1; tentatively, D is TRBD1 (6 bases). V was trimmed by 4 bases and J by 2 bases, leaving 15 bases between them. Germline CDR1 reads DFQATT; CDR2 reads SNEGSKA (reference sequence). This CDR3 is 14 amino acids long. The CDR3: CSAIKTGLTYEQYF. CDR3 in DNA: TGCAGTGCTATAAAAACAGGGTTGACCTACGAGCAGTACTTC.

CDR3 in amino acids: CASSPAGSLRETQYF. DNA for the CDR3: TGTGCCAGCAGCCCCGCAGGTAGCTTACGGGAGACCCAGTACTTC. V usage is TRBV5-6 and J usage is TRBJ2-5, with D unresolved. Trimming cost V 4 bases and J 5 bases, with 18 bases left between them. The CDR3 totals 15 residues. Germline V CDR1 and CDR2: SGHDT, YYEEEE. The variable domain in full, with the rest retrieved from reference TRBV5-6 and TRBJ2-5, is DAGVTQSPTHLIKTRGQQVTLRCSPKSGHDTVSWYQQALGQGPQFIFQYYEEEERQRGNFPDRFSGHQFPNYSSELNVNALLLGDSALYLCASSPAGSLRETQYFGPGTRLLVL.

The chain recombines TRBV14 with TRBJ1-6; D is unresolved. Germline CDR1 is SGHDN and CDR2 is FVKESK. There are 14 residues in the CDR3. The V gene lost 4 bases and the J gene lost 6 bases, with 10 bases spanning the gap. DNA of the CDR3: TGTGCCAGCAGCCGAGAAGGCAGTAATTCACCCCTCCACTTT. Translating gives CASSREGSNSPLHF.

The rearrangement uses TRBV4-3 and TRBJ1-2; D might be TRBD1 (6 bases). CDR3 length: 13 amino acids. Germline V gives CDR1 LGHNA, CDR2 YSLEER. V lost 1 base and J 8 bases, leaving 11 bases between the germline ends. The CDR3 DNA follows: TGCGCCAGCAGCCAAGTATCCGGACAGGGCTACACCTTC. Protein: CASSQVSGQGYTF.

This clone counts as medium-sized. The chain is built from TRBV18 and TRBJ2-1; 9 bases line up with TRBD1. With 6 bases clipped from V and 5 bases from J, the junction kept 23 bases outside the gene matches. The germline CDR1 and CDR2 sequences are KGHSH and LQKENI. The CDR3 runs 20 residues. The CDR3 loop reads CASSTDRGLLSGDPNNEQFF. The CDR3 DNA is TGTGCCAGCTCCACGGACAGGGGTCTTCTTAGCGGAGACCCGAACAATGAGCAGTTCTTC. The full variable domain, its missing parts supplied by reference TRBV18 and TRBJ2-1, is NAGVMQNPRHLVRRRGQEARLRCSPMKGHSHVYWYRQLPEEGLKFMVYLQKENIIDESGMPKERFSAEFPKEGPSILRIQQVVRGDSAAYFCASSTDRGLLSGDPNNEQFFGPGTRLTVL.

The chain links TRBV20-1 to TRBJ2-7, with 9 bases lining up with TRBD1. This CDR3 has 15 residues. V shed 5 bases and J 3 bases; nucleotides not matched to a gene: 11. In germline, CDR1 is DFQATT, CDR2 SNEGSKA (reference sequence). The CDR3 here is CSARAGQGLGYEQYF. The CDR3 region has the DNA TGCAGTGCTCGGGCAGGACAGGGGCTTGGCTACGAGCAGTACTTC.

The chain joins TRBV20-1 to TRBJ1-2; TRBD1 agrees at 7 bases. J lost 8 bases, V lost 6 bases, and 9 bases had no gene match. Germline CDR1 is DFQATT and CDR2 is SNEGSKA (reference sequence). CDR3 length: 12 residues. CDR3 nucleotides: TGCAGTGCGCCCACAGGGGCGGGCGGCTACACCTTC. Its translation: CSAPTGAGGYTF.

This clone was seen a few times. The V gene is TRBV6-2 or TRBV6-3, the J gene TRBJ2-1, with D tentatively TRBD2 (6 bases). The CDR3 has 18 residues. CDR1 is MNHEY and CDR2 is SVGEGT in the germline V gene. Trimming shortened V by 5 bases and J by 2 bases, and 22 bases separated the two germline ends. CDR3 DNA sequence: TGTGCCAGCAGTCACCCCCCTACGTACGGGAGAGCCTACAATGAGCAGTTCTTC. This translates into CASSHPPTYGRAYNEQFF.

Many counts were recorded for this clone. CDR3 sequence (DNA): TGTGCCAGCAGCTTAACCCTAGCGGGAGGGCCAGATACGCAGTATTTT. Amino acids: CASSLTLAGGPDTQYF. This chain joins TRBV7-3 and TRBJ2-3; 12 nucleotides match TRBD2. CDR1 is SGHTA and CDR2 is FQGTGA in the germline V gene. CDR3 length: 16 residues. V gave up 0 bases and J gave up 4 bases; unmatched junction bases: 2.

This chain joins TRBV6-1 and TRBJ2-7, with D hard to call. CDR3 length equals 12 residues. Germline assignment: CDR1 MNHNS and CDR2 SASEGT. The ends were cut back, 4 bases at V and 8 bases at J, with 12 bases in the middle. The CDR3, as DNA: TGTGCCAGCAGTGGCGCGGTCCCCCAGCAGTACTTC. Protein: CASSGAVPQQYF.